What follows is one T cell receptor beta chain and its context. Its cognate antigen has yet to be identified. No clone much larger than this one lies a single base away; base qualities are absent. This sample is part of a study of cytomegalovirus exposure and HLA in healthy donors (dated by TCRdb to 2016 to 2017). Turning to the overall study: According to an earlier analysis of several hundred of the donors, about 179 million T cells yielded 90 million to 140 million unique TCR beta sequences and 250 to 350 Gb of sequence data. An early release covering just under 650 HLA-typed donors comprised approximately 290 gigabases of sequencing data and tens of millions of unique TCR sequences. Of the approximately 370 genotyped donors, more than 75% were placed in the genetic ancestry cluster associated with self-reported Caucasian donors. The study aimed to test whether cataloging public T cell receptors could reveal signatures of past pathogen exposure. The T cell repertoires of around 670 subjects were profiled by immunosequencing and related to cytomegalovirus serostatus. Besides the first cohort of under 700 subjects, a separate validation cohort made up of 120 different subjects was used. High-throughput TCR immunosequencing, statistical association of individual TCRs with disease status, and machine learning were combined to predict cytomegalovirus infection status. A later analysis re-examined previously published TCR beta repertoires from just over 650 donors and added high-resolution HLA genotyping to investigate patterns of TCR occurrence. In the later analysis, no new phenotypic data were used to find candidate immune exposures; instead, reliance was placed on TCR beta sequences and their occurrence across donors. To decide whether each TCR beta V gene segment behaved as functional or pseudogenic, an earlier analysis of some 570 of the donors relied on high-throughput TCR beta sequencing. Donor age, sex, ethnicity and CMV serostatus were compiled alongside the repertoire data. A later genetic analysis took genome-wide SNP genotypes for about 60% of the roughly 670 donors and used that subset as a discovery cohort. Every repertoire in the discovery cohort had been generated on one and the same sequencing platform. Both class I and class II loci were covered by HLA typing, at four-digit resolution. Typing coverage varied by locus: roughly 620-640 donors for A, B, C, DRB1 and DQB1; more than 500 for DQA1; around 610 for DPA1; 450 to 480 for DPB1. Four or five DR-DQ haplotypes were handled as single units for association and clustering, since linkage in the cohort was strong. Across some 400 genotyped donors of the cohort, an average of about 240,000 unique TCR beta nucleotide sequences per donor were sequenced, and approximately 17% of those sequences were non-productive.

Broader findings and caveats from the paper: Because HLA typing was unavailable for some donors at each locus, only the typed subset was used in association tests. A later genetic analysis reported fewer N-insertions in productive TCRs among donors in an Asian-associated ancestry cluster than the 666-donor mean. Linkage disequilibrium might explain the correlated functional status among segregating V segments, but an unknown experimental factor could not be ruled out. The earlier analysis of nearly 600 of the donors excluded roughly 17 rarely observed V segments, including chromosome 9 orphons, because counts were too low. V-gene and J-gene trimming of TCR beta chains was associated with a missense DCLRE1C variant in a later genetic analysis, and the association was replicated in an independent cohort. A later analysis found that HLA-associated TCR beta chains were more clonally expanded and had lower generation probabilities than equally common non-associated chains. In a later analysis, the rate of TCR association differed among HLA loci, with DRB1 alleles having the most associated TCRs and HLA-C alleles having the fewest. A group of highly shared sequence variants was considered likely to be a technical artifact of the sequencing pipeline. In vitro tests confirmed that a few of the cytomegalovirus-associated TCR beta chains recognize cytomegalovirus antigens. In an earlier analysis of approximately 590 of the donors, most TCR beta V segments appeared in productive rearrangements about 90% or about 30% of the time, broadly matching IMGT annotations. A further reported finding was that TCR beta sequences accurately predicted the HLA-A and HLA-B alleles for most subjects in the first cohort. The cohort was sequenced for TCR beta chains only, and without alpha or paired-chain data the features that could be detected were limited. A later analysis associated 16,951 TCR beta sequences with specific HLA alleles at a false discovery rate of 0.05. Strong co-occurrence of HLA alleles, especially DR and DQ, made assigning TCR associations to individual alleles difficult. The authors suggested that the approach could potentially be extended to other disease states and immunological phenotypes. For the cohort, immune exposure information was limited to CMV serostatus. A later analysis found that most CMV-associated TCR beta chains appeared HLA-restricted, with HLA associations seemingly driven largely by CMV exposure. Across donors, most TCR sequences were observed very rarely, whereas some public TCRs were present in many individuals. Several of the top co-occurrence clusters appeared to be linked to parvovirus B19, influenza, CMV and Epstein-Barr virus, according to a later analysis. Cytomegalovirus status was reported to be diagnosed by the classifier with high specificity and sensitivity in both the original and validation cohorts. The study listed 170 or so TCR beta chains as associated with cytomegalovirus. Roughly uniform sequencing depth across donors was assumed in presence/absence analyses, although this assumption may not hold.

The cohort was made up of approximately 670 healthy bone marrow donors. At the time of sampling, every cohort member was nominally healthy, though immune exposures that went unrecorded were likely present. The donor tested CMV seropositive, placing the donor among the 310 or so seropositive members of the cohort. Each donor provided a peripheral blood sample, and peripheral blood mononuclear cells were used for TCR beta sequencing. Genomic DNA extraction from the blood cell samples was performed with the Qiagen DNeasy Blood Extraction Kit. Libraries were prepared through the immunoSEQ multiplex PCR assay. The multiplex PCR relied on a mix of 60 forward primers for TCR Vbeta segments and 13 reverse primers for TCR Jbeta segments. The CDR3 region of rearranged TCR beta genes was amplified from genomic DNA by a multiplex PCR assay. On the Illumina HiSeq System, the amplified TCR beta libraries were sequenced as 87-base-pair reads. From the authors' description of their analysis: Across the roughly 670 repertoires, a later analysis counted tens of millions of unique TCR beta chains, around 11 million of which were shared by at least two donors. A nearest-neighbor algorithm error-corrected the raw reads and collapsed the reads into unique sequences, merging closely related sequences to remove PCR and sequencing errors. To assign V, D and J gene segments, CDR3 sequences were aligned to IMGT reference sequences. For a sequence to be retained, at least a six-nucleotide match to both a V gene segment and a J gene segment was required. Rearrangements were called productive when the CDR3 lacked stop codons and stayed in frame with V and J; all others were non-productive. CDR3 was defined by IMGT convention, running from the second conserved V-encoded cysteine to the conserved J-encoded phenylalanine. The earlier analysis of 500 to 750 of the donors excluded any sequence lacking an unambiguous match to a single V gene segment. In an earlier analysis of some 590 of the donors, V segments were called functional above 56.7% productive rearrangements and were called segregating when the between-donor standard deviation exceeded 5%. A statistical classification framework was developed to diagnose cytomegalovirus status using the catalog of TCR beta chain sequences. V and J gene assignment, in a later analysis, came from comparing TCR nucleotide sequences with IMGT/GENE-DB human TR gene sequences. In a later analysis, CDR3 sequences and most-parsimonious VDJ recombination scenarios were assigned using the TCRdist pipeline. In a later analysis, every TCR beta chain was defined by the combination of its CDR3 amino acid sequence and its V-gene family, and reads without a unique V-gene family were dropped. In a later analysis, approximately 640 highly shared, low-generation-probability nucleotide sequences were removed to address suspected cross-contamination and a sequencing artifact. For each public chain, a later analysis derived a clonal expansion index from normalized ranks of inferred template counts within each repertoire. Generation probabilities in a later analysis came from a VDJ recombination model fitted to out-of-frame rearrangements, and those results were checked against IGoR. Hypergeometric tests were used in a later analysis to score TCR-TCR, TCR-HLA and TCR-CMV co-occurrence, with a repertoire-size bias correction applied to the TCR pairs. A later analysis estimated false discovery rates by permuting HLA or CMV assignments 20 times. In a later analysis, co-occurring TCRs were grouped using DBSCAN, and TCRdist sequence similarity was added for clustering within HLA-allele-positive subsets. For co-occurrence clustering, repertoires with fewer than 30,000 or more than 120,000 public chains were excluded, along with several repertoires with anomalous nucleotide sharing. In its TCRdb copy, this immuneACCESS table keeps in-frame sequences only and misses some clones. Where compared with another copy, unresolved V genes explain less than half of these, and the others have no known cause. The V and J calls and clone size were taken over from that table, and D and trimming were inferred from the DNA. In this sample the table shows approximately 110,000 clones, more than 65% of which occur a single time. The ten largest clones add up to around 13% of the sample.

Sample: PBMCs. The TCR comes from a woman in her 40s in good health and CMV-seropositive.

The CDR3 is CASFYGQANSPLHF. The nucleotides read TGCGCCAGCTTCTATGGACAGGCTAATTCACCCCTCCACTTT. The V and J segments used are TRBV10-1 and TRBJ1-6, and TRBD1 aligns with 7 junction nucleotides. Per the germline V gene (reference sequence), WNHNN is the CDR1 and SYGVQD is the CDR2. The cysteine opens and the phenylalanine closes a CDR3 of 14 amino acids. Solely the CDR3 DNA is kept, with 42 bases framed from the first base. For this chain, trimming is 8 bases at the V end and 6 bases at the J end, and the number of junction bases without a gene match is 7.